This T cell receptor (beta chain) comes out of a study of T cell responses to AZD1222 COVID-19 vaccine. The CDR3 contains 14 residues. Trimming pared 5 bases from V and 2 bases from J, leaving 12 bases between. From germline, CDR1 is SGHAT and CDR2 FQNNGV. The assay was immunoSEQ multiplex PCR, and TCRdb's table has in-frame clones only and misses some. The sample consists of roughly 120,000 clones, around 85% of them appearing once. Material: peripheral blood, obtained on day 0 of AZD1222 vaccination. This clonotype was sampled from an adult in good health. The chain couples TRBV11-2 to TRBJ2-5; D is tentatively TRBD1 or TRBD2 (6 bases each). The CDR3 coding sequence is TGTGCCAGCAGCCAAGGGGGGAGGCAAGAGACCCAGTACTTC. This encodes CASSQGGRQETQYF.